This record concerns one TCR beta chain sequence. This clone has a single count. No antigen is known for it. Within one base of it there is no much larger clone, and no base qualities were kept. Looking up the germline V gene yields CDR1 MDHEN and CDR2 SYDVKM. The V and J ends are trimmed by 3 bases and 3 bases, leaving 18 bases between them. The CDR3, cysteine through phenylalanine, is 17 amino acids long. Left in the record is the CDR3 DNA by itself, 51 bases read in frame from the first base. TCRbeta CDR3 regions were amplified from genomic DNA by means of the immunoSEQ Assay, a bias-controlled multiplex PCR. The study's own analysis went as follows. The number of nucleated cells in each sample was estimated by amplification of reference gene primers within the assay. Sequence reads were collapsed and filtered to measure the absolute abundance of every unique TCRbeta CDR3 rearrangement. For each sample, productive Simpson clonality was calculated as the square root of Simpson's diversity index across productive rearrangements. Drawn from immuneACCESS, this table holds only the in-frame rearrangements with V and J called that TCRdb kept. Clones are partly lost; checked studies trace under half to an unresolved V gene and leave the rest unexplained. For V, J and clone size, that table is used; D and trimming come from the DNA. This sample comprises just under 300,000 clones, around 86% of them detected only once. 1% to 1.5% of the sample is held by the ten biggest clonotypes.

Whole blood was collected in K2EDTA tubes by collaborating institutions according to the institutions' own protocols. Collaborator samples were shipped for TCRbeta analysis as frozen whole blood, isolated PBMCs, or DNA extracted from either sample type. This entry comes from a study of blood T cell repertoires in COVID-19 (TCRdb year 2020). General notes on the study: Samples covering the acute and convalescent phases of COVID-19 were provided by collaborators in the United States, Italy and Spain. Sample metadata almost always included a de-identified subject ID, COVID-19 status, age in years and sex. Where HLA class I and class II types were available, the types were taken from metadata supplied by the sample provider, not from assay-based typing. The prospective study material was composed of cDNA or gDNA derived from T cells, B-cell-depleted T cells, or PBMCs. The repertoires were made available in a free public database intended to serve as a resource for research on the immune response to SARS-CoV-2. Deeply sampled blood TCRbeta repertoires from subjects exposed to, actively infected with, or recovered from COVID-19 were included in the dataset. The samples were drawn from the first 160 participants of the ongoing ImmuneRACE study and from more than 1,000 subjects provided by 6 global collaborators. Paper-wide results and their limitations: How much clinical and demographic metadata was included differed by source and by participant, and the metadata was provided uncurated.

The chain joins TRBV28 to TRBJ2-4; perhaps TRBD2 is the D gene, with 7 bases matching. The TCR was taken from a man aged 70 or older with acute or convalescent COVID-19. The sample taken for sequencing was peripheral blood. The DNA is TGTGCCAGCAGTTTGGCGGCTGCGGGGGCACACAAAAACATTCAGTACTTC. This sequence encodes CASSLAAAGAHKNIQYF.